These T cell receptor beta chains were read from a single sample in a study of T cell responses to AZD1222 COVID-19 vaccine. TCRdb's copy holds only in-frame clones and misses some; the assay was immunoSEQ multiplex PCR. The sample has over 130,000 clones, 85% to 95% seen once; the top ten hold 1.3%. The sample consisted of peripheral blood, taken on day 0 of AZD1222 vaccination. All receptors derive from an adult in good health. CDR3s include the opening cysteine and the closing phenylalanine or tryptophan. The order of the fields is J gene, clone size, V gene, D gene, CDR3 DNA, CDR3 protein. A D gene is named only where the DNA matches it firmly. Expanded clones get a size class; other rows say once, few or many, or leave the size out.

>TRBJ2-3|NA|TRBV6-5|NA
TGTGCCAGCTCCCGAGGGGCCGTGGATACGCAGTATTTT
CASSRGAVDTQYF
>TRBJ1-1|NA|TRBV19|TRBD1
TGTGCCAGTAGTGAGGATTGGACAGGGAAAACTGAAGCTTTCTTT
CASSEDWTGKTEAFF
>TRBJ2-3|NA|TRBV7-3|TRBD2
TGTGCCAGCAGCTTACTAGCGGGAGGGCCTTATGATACGCAGTATTTT
CASSLLAGGPYDTQYF
>TRBJ2-5|NA|TRBV21-1|NA
TGTGCCAGCAGCGAGAGATTTGGACAGACACCCGGGGAGACCCAGTACTTC
CASSERFGQTPGETQYF
>TRBJ2-1|NA|TRBV7-3|TRBD2
TGTGCCAGCAGCCCGACCCTTGGGGGAGGGCCGTACAATGAGCAGTTCTTC
CASSPTLGGGPYNEQFF
>TRBJ1-1|NA|TRBV7-6|TRBD1
TGTGCCAGCAGCAAAAGGACAGGGGGGGAGACTGAAGCTTTCTTT
CASSKRTGGETEAFF
>TRBJ2-1|NA|TRBV7-3|TRBD2
TGTGCCAGCAGCTCTGGACTAGCGCCCTACAATGAGCAGTTCTTC
CASSSGLAPYNEQFF
>TRBJ1-1|NA|TRBV7-9|NA
TGTGCCAGCAGGGTGAACACTGAAGCTTTCTTT
CASRVNTEAFF
>TRBJ1-5|once|TRBV19|NA
TGTGCCAGTAGTATAGACCCAAGGACCCGGGCTGGCAATCAGCCCCAGCATTTT
CASSIDPRTRAGNQPQHF
>TRBJ1-5|NA|TRBV21-1|NA
TGTGCCAGCAGCAAATTCCAACAGGGGGAGATTAGAAATCAGCCCCAGCATTTT
CASSKFQQGEIRNQPQHF
>TRBJ2-1|NA|TRBV5-1|TRBD2
TGCGCCAGCAGCTCGAGCGGGGGGCCATACAATGAGCAGTTCTTC
CASSSSGGPYNEQFF
>TRBJ2-2|NA|TRBV2|NA
TGTGCCACGATTTCCGGGACGAACACCGGGGAGCTGTTTTTT
CATISGTNTGELFF
>TRBJ1-4|once|TRBV5-1|TRBD1
TGCGCCAGCAGCTCGGGACAGGGTGGTGAAAAACTGTTTTTT
CASSSGQGGEKLFF
>TRBJ1-6|NA|TRBV7-9|NA
TGTGCCAGCAGCTTAGTGCTCGGGGGTAATTCACCCCTCCACTTT
CASSLVLGGNSPLHF
>TRBJ2-5|NA|TRBV21-1|NA
TGTGCCAGCTTCCATCCGGGTGAGGGGTGGACCCAGTACTTC
CASFHPGEGWTQYF
>TRBJ1-2|NA|TRBV5-6|NA
TGTGCCAGCAGCTCGAAGACGGGTCTCTATGGCTACACCTTC
CASSSKTGLYGYTF
>TRBJ1-3|NA|TRBV4-3|NA
TGCGCCAGTAGGGGAAGACCTGGAAACACCATATATTTT
CASRGRPGNTIYF
>TRBJ2-2|NA|TRBV19|TRBD2
TGTGCCAGTAGTGAACTAGCGGATCACACCGGGGAGCTGTTTTTT
CASSELADHTGELFF
>TRBJ1-2|NA|TRBV3-1/TRBV3-2|NA
TGTGCCAGCAGCCCCGGGAGCTATGGCTACACCTTC
CASSPGSYGYTF
>TRBJ1-1|NA|TRBV29-1|TRBD1
TGCAGCGTTGAAGAGTTGGGACAGGGGCGTTCGGCTTTCTTT
CSVEELGQGRSAFF
>TRBJ1-6|NA|TRBV5-4|NA
TGTGCCAGCACCGCACTTCCTCGGAGGAATTCACCCCTCCACTTT
CASTALPRRNSPLHF
>TRBJ1-1|NA|TRBV19|NA
TGTGCCAGTAGTATACTGAGGGGTTCTGAAGCTTTCTTT
CASSILRGSEAFF
>TRBJ2-1|NA|TRBV19|TRBD1
TGTGCCAGTAGCCCCGGGACAGGGGGCATATACCCCTCCTACAATGAGCAGTTCTTC
CASSPGTGGIYPSYNEQFF
>TRBJ2-1|NA|TRBV5-4|NA
TGTGCCAGCAGCTTGACCCTCCTCTCAATTTACAATGAGCAGTTCTTC
CASSLTLLSIYNEQFF
>TRBJ2-1|NA|TRBV15|NA
TGTGCCACCAGCAGACGTACCCAGGGTCCTGGAGAGTACAATGAGCAGTTCTTC
CATSRRTQGPGEYNEQFF
>TRBJ2-1|NA|TRBV30|NA
TGTGCCTGGAGTCGTCCGCGGACCAGCTCCTACAATGAGCAGTTCTTC
CAWSRPRTSSYNEQFF
>TRBJ1-4|NA|TRBV19|NA
TGTGCCAGCTCGGTTGCTTTTTGGGAAAAACTGTTTTTT
CASSVAFWEKLFF
>TRBJ2-1|NA|TRBV12-3/TRBV12-4|NA
TGTGCCAGCAGTTTAATGGGGAACAATGAGCAGTTCTTC
CASSLMGNNEQFF
>TRBJ1-1|NA|TRBV14|NA
TGTGCCAGCAGCCACCGGACAGTTATGAACACTGAAGCTTTCTTT
CASSHRTVMNTEAFF
>TRBJ1-5|NA|TRBV19|NA
TGTGCCAGTAGTACGGGGAAGATCGGCAATCAGCCCCAGCATTTT
CASSTGKIGNQPQHF
>TRBJ2-2|NA|TRBV7-6|NA
TGTGCCACAAGACGGGAGAACACCGGGGAGCTGTTTTTT
CATRRENTGELFF
>TRBJ1-6|NA|TRBV28|NA
TGTGCCAGCAGTTCAACAGCAGGGGTTTTGGCTTCACCCCTCCACTTT
CASSSTAGVLASPLHF
>TRBJ1-1|NA|TRBV30|TRBD1
TGTGCCTGGAGGAGAAGTCCGGGACAGGGGGTGAACACTGAAGCTTTCTTT
CAWRRSPGQGVNTEAFF
>TRBJ1-4|NA|TRBV19|NA
TGTGCCAGTAGTATATGGGTCGGAGAAAAACTGTTTTTT
CASSIWVGEKLFF
>TRBJ1-4|NA|TRBV7-9|NA
TGTGCCAGCAGCTTAGCGTGGGGCAGGGGTGAAAAACTGTTTTTT
CASSLAWGRGEKLFF
>TRBJ1-4|NA|TRBV6-5|NA
TGTGCCAGCACTCACCTTCCTTATGAAAAACTGTTTTTT
CASTHLPYEKLFF
>TRBJ2-3|NA|TRBV18|NA
TGTGCCAGCTCGCCGAAGACAGATACGCAGTATTTT
CASSPKTDTQYF
>TRBJ1-2|NA|TRBV3-1/TRBV3-2|NA
TGTGCCAGCAGCCAAGATCTAAGGAGGGACTATGGCTACACCTTC
CASSQDLRRDYGYTF
>TRBJ2-1|NA|TRBV5-4|NA
TGTGCCAGCAGCTTGCCAGGAAATGAGCAGTTCTTC
CASSLPGNEQFF
>TRBJ2-2|NA|TRBV9|NA
TGTGCCAGCAGCGTAGGTGGGAACACCGGGGAGCTGTTTTTT
CASSVGGNTGELFF
>TRBJ1-4|NA|TRBV19|NA
TGTGCCAGTAGATCCGGGACAAATATTGAAAAACTGTTTTTT
CASRSGTNIEKLFF
>TRBJ2-5|NA|TRBV3-1/TRBV3-2|NA
TGTGCCAGCAGCCCCCCTGACCTAATGGAGACCCAGTACTTC
CASSPPDLMETQYF
>TRBJ2-3|NA|TRBV28|TRBD2
TGTGCCAGCACTAGCGGGGGTTTCACAGATACGCAGTATTTT
CASTSGGFTDTQYF
>TRBJ2-1|medium-sized|TRBV13|NA
TGTGCCAGCAGTGGGACTTTCTACAATGAGCAGTTCTTC
CASSGTFYNEQFF
>TRBJ1-2|NA|TRBV28|NA
TGTGCCAGCAGACTCAGGGGTAACTATGGCTACACCTTC
CASRLRGNYGYTF
>TRBJ1-2|NA|TRBV3-1/TRBV3-2|NA
TGTGCCAGCAGCCCTCAGGGGTACTATGGCTACACCTTC
CASSPQGYYGYTF
>TRBJ1-5|NA|TRBV7-6|NA
TGTGCCAGCAGCTACGCTACGGGGAGGGATCAGCCCCAGCATTTT
CASSYATGRDQPQHF
>TRBJ2-3|NA|TRBV10-3|NA
TGTGCCATCCGGTCTACCCCCACAGATACGCAGTATTTT
CAIRSTPTDTQYF
>TRBJ1-3|NA|TRBV9|NA
TGTGCCAGCAGCGTAGGGACAGTGGTTGGAAACACCATATATTTT
CASSVGTVVGNTIYF
>TRBJ1-2|NA|TRBV5-4|TRBD1
TGTGCCAGCAGCTTTAAACAGGGGGCGCTTGAGGAGAATGGCTACACCTTC
CASSFKQGALEENGYTF
>TRBJ1-2|NA|TRBV30|TRBD1
TGTGCCTGGCGGGACAGGGATGGCTACACCTTC
CAWRDRDGYTF
>TRBJ2-3|NA|TRBV11-2|TRBD1
TGTGCCAGCAGCTCTGGACAGGGTCAACACACAGATACGCAGTATTTT
CASSSGQGQHTDTQYF
>TRBJ1-1|NA|TRBV19|NA
TGTGCCAGTAGTACCGGAGGCCCTACTGAAGCTTTCTTT
CASSTGGPTEAFF
>TRBJ1-1|NA|TRBV19|NA
TGTGCCAGTAGGTCGGATCACATGTGGACTGAAGCTTTCTTT
CASRSDHMWTEAFF
>TRBJ1-3|NA|TRBV29-1|NA
TGCAGCGCCAAACAGGGTAGAGGAGGAAACACCATATATTTT
CSAKQGRGGNTIYF
>TRBJ1-6|NA|TRBV28|TRBD1
TGTGCCAGCCTACCTCCCATAGGACAGGGGGCTCACAATTCACCCCTCCACTTT
CASLPPIGQGAHNSPLHF
>TRBJ1-1|NA|TRBV4-2|NA
TGTGCCAGCAGCCAAGACCCACCCGACACTGAAGCTTTCTTT
CASSQDPPDTEAFF
>TRBJ1-1|NA|TRBV6-5|TRBD1
TGTGCCAGCAGACCGACAGGGGAGAGAGCTTTCTTT
CASRPTGERAFF
>TRBJ2-5|once|TRBV5-1|NA
TGCGCCAGCAGCTTGGAGCAAGAGACCCAGTACTTC
CASSLEQETQYF